The clone carrying this TCR beta chain turned up a few times. What it binds is not known. TCRdb reprocessed the RT-PCR reads with MiXCR, giving one entry per CDR3 protein. Of about 780,000 distinct CDR3 sequences in the sample, roughly 20% were seen once. The record originates from a study of response to subunit inactivated influenza vaccine. Notes on the study in general: The authors proposed limited new T cell recruitment per seasonal influenza vaccination.

CDR1 and CDR2 (germline): SGHTA, FQGNSA. The V end lost 0 bases, the J end lost 0 bases, and 6 bases lay between the germline ends. The CDR3 is 14 residues long. Material: PBMCs from blood, obtained 4 to 6 days after vaccination. The chain employs TRBV7-2 and TRBJ2-7; D possibly corresponds to TRBD2 (5 bases). This sequence originates from a man aged 45-65 years who received an inactivated influenza vaccine. The CDR3 protein is CASSLADYSYEQYF. In DNA form, the CDR3 reads TGTGCCAGCAGCTTAGCCGACTACTCCTACGAGCAGTACTTC.